This is a list of T cell receptor beta chains from one sample in a study of T cells expressing NK-cell markers. TCRdb reanalyzed the 5' RACE reads, giving one entry per CDR3 protein sequence and no DNA. The sample table sets out hundreds of thousands of distinct CDR3 sequences. Sequencing was carried out using blood T cells: a sorted CD56 or NKG2C T cell subset, CD4+ or CD8+ T cells, or bulk PBMC T cells (not recorded which). The receptors come from a woman between 18 and 70 years old in good health. CDR3s include the opening cysteine and the closing phenylalanine or tryptophan.

TRBV20-1	TRBJ2-1	16	CSARAGASRGHNEQFF
TRBV27	TRBJ2-6	15	CASKTGNSGANVLTF
TRBV7-3	TRBJ2-2	14	CASSTFGPTGELFF
TRBV28	TRBJ1-1	14	CASSGALRDTEAFF
TRBV27	TRBJ2-1	13	CASSNGVSNEQFF
TRBV30	TRBJ2-3	15	CAWGMGSLGTDTQYF
TRBV7-3	TRBJ2-2	15	CASSTDPGRTGELFF
TRBV20-1	TRBJ2-3	14	CSAADRGDTDTQYF
TRBV5-4	TRBJ2-3	15	CASSPPRSLTDTQYF
TRBV7-2	TRBJ2-1	15	CASSLGDSGGNEQFF
TRBV5-1	TRBJ1-4	15	CASSLRTGRREKLFF
TRBV4-3	TRBJ2-1	14	CASSQRDRADEQFF
TRBV12-3/TRBV12-4	TRBJ2-1	12	CASSSDRGHQFF
TRBV29-1	TRBJ2-5	14	CSVGTTWAQETQYF
TRBV11-3	TRBJ2-1	14	CASSSRQGAYEQFF
TRBV4-1	TRBJ1-5	17	CASSQPGTEYSNQPQHF
TRBV29-1	TRBJ2-7	11	CSVESGTRQYF
TRBV7-3	TRBJ2-7	15	CASSPTSASSYEQYF
TRBV10-3	TRBJ2-1	12	CAISESKVEQFF
TRBV10-3	TRBJ2-1	16	CAISDLSLPPGDEQFF
TRBV7-2	TRBJ2-1	15	CASSLSAGLINEQFF
TRBV6-1	TRBJ1-2	12	CASVEGPYGYTF
TRBV12-3/TRBV12-4	TRBJ2-2	15	CASSPTGFGTGELFF
TRBV4-3	TRBJ2-7	17	CASRTPKPKQASYEQYF
TRBV5-5	TRBJ2-1	16	CASSWTRDSARPGQFF
TRBV30	TRBJ2-7	13	CAWSGWGDDEQYF
TRBV20-1	TRBJ1-2	13	CSLRAEGAYGYTF
TRBV5-1	TRBJ2-1	14	CASSGQGYYNEQFF
TRBV14	TRBJ1-2	16	CASSQEPGGSNYGYTF
TRBV12-3/TRBV12-4	TRBJ2-1	16	CASSLGEGISYNEQFF
TRBV6-4	TRBJ2-1	15	CASSDGGDPYNEQFF
TRBV29-1	TRBJ1-3	15	CSVVGTGDSGNTIYF
TRBV4-3	TRBJ2-4	14	CASSQDRGPGIQYF
TRBV20-1	TRBJ2-3	15	CSARRTRTTPDTQYF
TRBV4-3	TRBJ1-1	15	CASSQDRIWGTEAFF
TRBV15	TRBJ2-7	16	CATSPERGRSSYEQYF
TRBV14	TRBJ2-1	12	CASSPTAYEQFF
TRBV6-1	TRBJ2-1	15	CASRMDRAEYNEQFF
TRBV5-5	TRBJ1-2	15	CASSWGPGQGYGYTF
TRBV20-1	TRBJ1-3	14	CSAGDSNSGNTIYF
TRBV20-1	TRBJ2-1	12	CSATGTSYEQFF
TRBV6-1	TRBJ1-2	14	CASSPTGAGYGYTF
TRBV21-1	TRBJ2-5	15	CASSKTPLLYETQYF
TRBV12-3/TRBV12-4	TRBJ2-5	14	CASRAGGPKETQYF
TRBV9	TRBJ2-7	16	CASSSNVAGASYEQYF
TRBV15	TRBJ2-1	16	CATSREGRSSYNEQFF
TRBV7-2	TRBJ2-7	15	CASSLAPRADYEQYF